This T cell receptor beta chain was documented in a study of blood T cell repertoires in COVID-19. V dropped 6 bases and J dropped 6; count of bases not matched to a gene: 7. Germline V gene data show CDR1 as MNHEY and CDR2 as SMNVEV (reference sequence). CDR3 size: 14 residues. Self-reported history from a screening survey and questionnaire set each donor's cohort. Original methodology: Amplification from reference gene primers served as the basis for estimated nucleated cell counts. The method was immunoSEQ multiplex PCR; TCRdb's version includes in-frame clones alone and lacks a portion of them. V, J and clone size derive from that table, while D and trimming were established from the DNA sequence. The sample shows nearly 200,000 clones, about 90% of them seen only once.

Specimen: PBMCs or T cells enriched from blood (not recorded which). This sequence originates from a woman aged 18-35 years who had recovered from COVID-19. The chain is built from TRBV27 and TRBJ2-7; TRBD1 aligns across 11 bases. The CDR3: CASRGTGGRGEQYF. The CDR3 nucleotides are TGTGCCAGCAGAGGGACAGGGGGTAGAGGCGAGCAGTACTTC.